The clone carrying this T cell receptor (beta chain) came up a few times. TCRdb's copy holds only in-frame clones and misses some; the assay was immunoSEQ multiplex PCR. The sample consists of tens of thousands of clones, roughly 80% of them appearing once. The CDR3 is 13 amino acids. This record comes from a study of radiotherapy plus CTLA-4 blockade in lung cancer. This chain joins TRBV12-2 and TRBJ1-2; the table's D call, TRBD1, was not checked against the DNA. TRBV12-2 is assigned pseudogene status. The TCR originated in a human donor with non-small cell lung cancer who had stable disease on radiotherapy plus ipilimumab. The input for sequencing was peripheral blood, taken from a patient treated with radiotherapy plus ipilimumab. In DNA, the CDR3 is TGTGCATGTGGGGCGCGAGGTGGCGATGGCTACACCTTC. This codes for CACGARGGDGYTF.